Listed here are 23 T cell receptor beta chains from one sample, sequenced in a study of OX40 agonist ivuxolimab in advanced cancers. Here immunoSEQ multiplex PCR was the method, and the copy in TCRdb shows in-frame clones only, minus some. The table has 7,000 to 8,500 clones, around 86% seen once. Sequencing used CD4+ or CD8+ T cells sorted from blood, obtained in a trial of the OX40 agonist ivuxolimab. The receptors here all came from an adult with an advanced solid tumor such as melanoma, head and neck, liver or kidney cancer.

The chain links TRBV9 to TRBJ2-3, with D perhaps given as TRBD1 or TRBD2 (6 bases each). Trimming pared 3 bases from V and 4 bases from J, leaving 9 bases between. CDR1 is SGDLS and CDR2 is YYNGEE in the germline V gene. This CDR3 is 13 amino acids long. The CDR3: CASSGGASDTQYF. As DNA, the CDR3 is TGTGCCAGCAGCGGGGGGGCATCAGATACGCAGTATTTT.

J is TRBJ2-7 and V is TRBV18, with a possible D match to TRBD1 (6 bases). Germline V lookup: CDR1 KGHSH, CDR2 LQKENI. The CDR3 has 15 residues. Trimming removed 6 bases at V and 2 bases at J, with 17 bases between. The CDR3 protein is CASSHTPRGTYEQYF. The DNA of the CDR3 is TGTGCCAGCTCCCACACCCCAAGGGGGACCTACGAGCAGTACTTC.

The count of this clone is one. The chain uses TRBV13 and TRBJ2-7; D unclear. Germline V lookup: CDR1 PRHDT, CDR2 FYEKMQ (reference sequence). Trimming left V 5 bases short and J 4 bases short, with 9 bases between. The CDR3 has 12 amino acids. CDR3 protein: CASSAVVYEQYF. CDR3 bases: TGTGCCAGCAGCGCCGTAGTTTACGAGCAGTACTTC. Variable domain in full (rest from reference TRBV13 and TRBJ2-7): AAGVIQSPRHLIKEKRETATLKCYPIPRHDTVYWYQQGPGQDPQFLISFYEKMQSDKGSIPDRFSAQQFSDYHSELNMSSLELGDSALYFCASSAVVYEQYFGPGTRLTVT.

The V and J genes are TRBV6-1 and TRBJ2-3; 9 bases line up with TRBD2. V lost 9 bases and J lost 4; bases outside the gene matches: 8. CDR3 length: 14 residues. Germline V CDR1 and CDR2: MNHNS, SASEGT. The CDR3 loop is CASKGGGAADTQYF. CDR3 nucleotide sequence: TGTGCCAGTAAAGGCGGGGGGGCAGCAGATACGCAGTATTTT.

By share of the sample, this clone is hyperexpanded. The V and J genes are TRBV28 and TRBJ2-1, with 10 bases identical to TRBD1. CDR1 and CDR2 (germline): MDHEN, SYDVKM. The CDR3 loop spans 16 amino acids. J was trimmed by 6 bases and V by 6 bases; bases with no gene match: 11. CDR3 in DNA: TGTGCCAGCAGGACGTCCGGGACAGGGGCCCCCAATGAGCAGTTCTTC. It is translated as CASRTSGTGAPNEQFF.

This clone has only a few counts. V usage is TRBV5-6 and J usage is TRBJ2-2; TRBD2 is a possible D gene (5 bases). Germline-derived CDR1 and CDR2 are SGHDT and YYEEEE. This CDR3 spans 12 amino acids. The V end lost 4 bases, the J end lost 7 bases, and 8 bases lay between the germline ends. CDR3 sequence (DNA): TGTGCCAGCAGCCAGGAGGTCGGGGAGCTGTTTTTT. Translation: CASSQEVGELFF.

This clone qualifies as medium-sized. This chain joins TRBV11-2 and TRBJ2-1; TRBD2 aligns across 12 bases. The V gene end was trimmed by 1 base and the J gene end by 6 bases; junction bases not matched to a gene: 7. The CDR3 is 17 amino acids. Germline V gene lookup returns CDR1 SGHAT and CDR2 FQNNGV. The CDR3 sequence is CASSLGTSGEWGNEQFF. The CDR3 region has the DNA TGTGCCAGCAGCTTAGGGACTAGCGGGGAGTGGGGCAATGAGCAGTTCTTC.

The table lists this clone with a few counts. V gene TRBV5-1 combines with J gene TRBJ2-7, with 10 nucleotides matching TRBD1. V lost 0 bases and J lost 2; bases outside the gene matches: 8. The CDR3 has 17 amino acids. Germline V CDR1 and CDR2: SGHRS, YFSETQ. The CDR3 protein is CASSLGQGAKGAYEQYF. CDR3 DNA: TGCGCCAGCAGCTTGGGACAGGGGGCAAAAGGCGCCTACGAGCAGTACTTC.

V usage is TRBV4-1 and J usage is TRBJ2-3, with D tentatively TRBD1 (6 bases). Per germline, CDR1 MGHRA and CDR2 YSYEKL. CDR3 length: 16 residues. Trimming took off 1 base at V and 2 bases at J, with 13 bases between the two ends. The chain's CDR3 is CASSQGDTYNTDTQYF. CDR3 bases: TGCGCCAGCAGCCAAGGGGACACTTACAACACAGATACGCAGTATTTT.

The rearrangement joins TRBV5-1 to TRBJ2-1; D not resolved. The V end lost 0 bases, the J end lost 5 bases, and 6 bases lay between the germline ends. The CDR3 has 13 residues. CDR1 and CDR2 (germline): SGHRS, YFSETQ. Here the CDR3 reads CASSLGSHNEQFF. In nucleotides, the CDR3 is TGCGCCAGCAGCTTGGGTTCCCACAATGAGCAGTTCTTC.

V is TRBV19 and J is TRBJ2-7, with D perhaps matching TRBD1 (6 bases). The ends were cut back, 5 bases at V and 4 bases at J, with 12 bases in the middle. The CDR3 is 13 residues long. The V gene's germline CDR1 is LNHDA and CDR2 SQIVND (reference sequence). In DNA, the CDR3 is TGTGCCAGTAGTCCAGGACAGCTTTACGAGCAGTACTTC. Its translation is CASSPGQLYEQYF.

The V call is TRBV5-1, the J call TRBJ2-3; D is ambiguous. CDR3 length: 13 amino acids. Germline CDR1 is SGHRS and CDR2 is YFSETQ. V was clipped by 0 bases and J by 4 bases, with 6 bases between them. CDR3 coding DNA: TGCGCCAGCAGCTTGGAGCCTCCAGATACGCAGTATTTT. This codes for CASSLEPPDTQYF.

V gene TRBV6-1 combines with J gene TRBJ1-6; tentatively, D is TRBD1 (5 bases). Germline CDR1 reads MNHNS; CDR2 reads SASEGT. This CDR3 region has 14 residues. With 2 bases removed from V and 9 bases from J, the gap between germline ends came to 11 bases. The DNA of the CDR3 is TGTGCCAGCAGTGAAACCCAGGGAGGTTCACCCCTCCACTTT. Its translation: CASSETQGGSPLHF.

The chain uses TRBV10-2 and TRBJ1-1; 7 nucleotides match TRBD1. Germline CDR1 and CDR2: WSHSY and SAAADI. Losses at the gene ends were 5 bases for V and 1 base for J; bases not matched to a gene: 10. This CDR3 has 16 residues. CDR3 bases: TGCGCCAGCAGTCCGCTCGACAGGGCCAAGAACACTGAAGCTTTCTTT. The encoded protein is CASSPLDRAKNTEAFF.

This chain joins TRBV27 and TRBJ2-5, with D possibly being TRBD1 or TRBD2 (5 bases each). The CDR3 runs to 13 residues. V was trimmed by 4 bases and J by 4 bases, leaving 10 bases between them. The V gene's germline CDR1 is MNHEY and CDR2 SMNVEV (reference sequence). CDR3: CASSYRGRETQYF. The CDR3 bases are TGTGCCAGCAGTTATAGGGGACGAGAGACCCAGTACTTC.

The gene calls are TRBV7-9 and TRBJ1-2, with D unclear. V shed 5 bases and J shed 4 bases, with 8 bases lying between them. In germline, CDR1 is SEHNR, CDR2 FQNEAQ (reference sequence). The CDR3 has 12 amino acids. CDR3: CASSVTSYGYTF. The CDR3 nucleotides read TGTGCCAGCAGCGTCACATCCTATGGCTACACCTTC.

CDR3 in DNA: TGTGCCAGCAGTTACTCGACCGGCGCAGGGAACACTGAAGCTTTCTTT. Translated, it gives CASSYSTGAGNTEAFF. This rearrangement joins TRBV6-5 to TRBJ1-1; D not certain. Germline V CDR1 and CDR2: MNHEY, SVGAGI. With 0 bases removed from V and 1 base from J, the gap between germline ends came to 12 bases. The CDR3 sequence is 16 residues long.

The CDR3 sequence: CASSLVGYEQYF. In DNA, the CDR3 is TGTGCCAGCAGCTTGGTGGGCTACGAGCAGTACTTC. The chain has TRBV5-6 and TRBJ2-7; no definite D call. The V and J ends lost 0 bases and 3 bases respectively, with 4 bases between them. Per germline, CDR1 SGHDT and CDR2 YYEEEE. The CDR3 contains 12 residues. Supplemented by reference TRBV5-6 and TRBJ2-7, the full variable domain reads DAGVTQSPTHLIKTRGQQVTLRCSPKSGHDTVSWYQQALGQGPQFIFQYYEEEERQRGNFPDRFSGHQFPNYSSELNVNALLLGDSALYLCASSLVGYEQYFGPGTRLTVT.

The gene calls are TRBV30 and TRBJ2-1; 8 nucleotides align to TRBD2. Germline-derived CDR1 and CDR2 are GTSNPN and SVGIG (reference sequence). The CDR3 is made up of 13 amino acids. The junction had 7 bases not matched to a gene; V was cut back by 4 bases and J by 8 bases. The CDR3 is CAWNGGGGYEQFF. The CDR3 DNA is TGTGCCTGGAATGGTGGCGGGGGGTATGAGCAGTTCTTC.

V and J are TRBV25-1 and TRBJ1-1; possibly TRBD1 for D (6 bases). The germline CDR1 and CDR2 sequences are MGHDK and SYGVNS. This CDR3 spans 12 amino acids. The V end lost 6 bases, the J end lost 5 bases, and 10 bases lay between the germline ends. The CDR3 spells CASSAGATEAFF. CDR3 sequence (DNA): TGTGCCAGCAGCGCAGGGGCGACTGAAGCTTTCTTT. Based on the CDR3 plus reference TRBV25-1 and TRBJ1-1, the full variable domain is EADIYQTPRYLVIGTGKKITLECSQTMGHDKMYWYQQDPGMELHLIHYSYGVNSTEKGDLSSESTVSRIRTEHFPLTLESARPSHTSQYLCASSAGATEAFFGQGTRLTVV.

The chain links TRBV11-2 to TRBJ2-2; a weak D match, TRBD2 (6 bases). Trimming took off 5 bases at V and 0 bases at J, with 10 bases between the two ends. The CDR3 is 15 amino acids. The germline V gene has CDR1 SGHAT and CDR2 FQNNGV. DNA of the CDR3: TGTGCCAGCAGCCGGGGGACGGCGAACACCGGGGAGCTGTTTTTT. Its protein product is CASSRGTANTGELFF.

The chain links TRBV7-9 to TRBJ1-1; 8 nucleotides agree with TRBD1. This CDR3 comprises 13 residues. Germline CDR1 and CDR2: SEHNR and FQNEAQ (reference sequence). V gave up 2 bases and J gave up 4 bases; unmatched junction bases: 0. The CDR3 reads CASSLQGATEAFF. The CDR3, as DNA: TGTGCCAGCAGCTTACAGGGGGCCACTGAAGCTTTCTTT.

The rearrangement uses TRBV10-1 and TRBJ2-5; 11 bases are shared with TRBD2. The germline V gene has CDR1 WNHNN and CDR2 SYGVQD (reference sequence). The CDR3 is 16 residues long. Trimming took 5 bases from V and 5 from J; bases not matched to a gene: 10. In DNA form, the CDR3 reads TGCGCCAGCAGTTCCGAATTGACTAGCGGGGTGGAGACCCAGTACTTC. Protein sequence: CASSSELTSGVETQYF.